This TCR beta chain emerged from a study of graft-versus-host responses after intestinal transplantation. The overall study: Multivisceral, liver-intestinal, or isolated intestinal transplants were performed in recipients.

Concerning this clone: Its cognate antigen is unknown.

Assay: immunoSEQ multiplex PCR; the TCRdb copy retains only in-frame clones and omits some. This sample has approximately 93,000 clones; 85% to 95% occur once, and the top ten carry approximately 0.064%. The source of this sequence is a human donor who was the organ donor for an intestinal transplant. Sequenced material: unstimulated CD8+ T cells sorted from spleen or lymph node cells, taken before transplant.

The CDR3 sequence is CASSQNRYTEAFF. Here the CDR3 DNA reads TGCGCCAGCAGCCAGAACAGATACACTGAAGCTTTCTTT. This chain connects TRBV4-1 to TRBJ1-1; D is ambiguous. The CDR3 covers 13 residues. V was shortened by 3 bases and J by 3 bases, with 8 bases between the two germline ends. CDR1 and CDR2 from the germline V gene are MGHRA and YSYEKL.